This TCR beta chain was sequenced during a study of OX40 agonist ivuxolimab in advanced cancers. Study information: Patients received ivuxolimab, an agonistic anti-OX40 (CD134) antibody.

Individuals having autoimmune disease history or systemic immunosuppression were not enrolled. The assay was immunoSEQ multiplex PCR, and TCRdb's table has in-frame clones only and misses some. The sample comprises roughly 69,000 clones, 84% of which are singletons, and about 9.1% rests with the top ten. This clonotype was obtained from an adult with an advanced solid tumor such as melanoma, head and neck, liver or kidney cancer. This sample comprised CD4+ or CD8+ T cells sorted from blood, obtained in a trial of the OX40 agonist ivuxolimab.

The CDR3 spells CSVEEGGRAGEQYF. DNA of the CDR3: TGCAGCGTTGAAGAGGGCGGGAGGGCCGGTGAGCAGTACTTC. The gene calls are TRBV29-1 and TRBJ2-7, with 9 bases that match TRBD2. The germline V gene encodes CDR1 SQVTM and CDR2 ANQGSEA. The CDR3 contains 14 residues. Trimming removed 0 bases from V and 7 bases from J; junction bases left unmatched: 7.